This entry concerns a single T cell receptor beta chain. Its antigen is not identified. The germline V gene has CDR1 MNHEY and CDR2 SVGAGI. This CDR3 has 13 residues. The ends were cut back, 0 bases at V and 7 bases at J, with 10 bases in the middle. This specimen belongs to a study of response to subunit inactivated influenza vaccine. MiXCR, applied by TCRdb to the RT-PCR reads, yields one record per CDR3 protein. The sample lists roughly 670,000 distinct CDR3 sequences; 13% to 15% were seen once. Study-wide points: The authors suggested that every seasonal influenza vaccination recruits few new T cells.

The input for sequencing was PBMCs from blood, taken 14 to 15 days before vaccination. V is TRBV6-5 and J is TRBJ2-7, with D possibly matching TRBD2 (7 bases). This sequence was found in a man in his fifties who received an inactivated influenza vaccine. In nucleotides, the CDR3 is TGTGCCAGCAGTTACTCAGGGGGGGTTGAGCAGTACTTC. This encodes CASSYSGGVEQYF.